The source of this T cell receptor (beta chain) is a study of CD8 T cells in Susac syndrome. This CDR3 is 15 amino acids long. CDR1 and CDR2 from the germline V gene are DFQATT and SNEGSKA (reference sequence). Between the trimmed V and J ends, which lost 1 base and 2 bases, there was a span of 15 bases. RNA, at roughly 0.5 to 1 ug, was reverse transcribed with random hexamers. Amplification of TCR beta CDR3 across 54 Vbeta and 13 Jbeta was performed with immunoSEQ multiplex PCR. Via MiXCR, TCRdb re-called the immunoSEQ multiplex PCR reads, giving one row per CDR3 protein. The sample lists around 130,000 distinct CDR3 sequences, around 96% occurring once. Relapsing-remitting disease, either stable or active, was present in the treatment-naive patients who were the multiple sclerosis controls. TEMRA cells were FACS-enriched, while CD8+ and CD4+ T cells were negatively isolated.

Sequencing was done on a sample of CD4+ T cells from PBMCs. This TCR came from a human donor with multiple sclerosis. The V call is TRBV20-1, the J call TRBJ2-7; D may match TRBD1 or TRBD2 (5 bases each). The CDR3 spells CSARVLGRQTYEQYF. DNA of the CDR3: TGCAGTGCTAGAGTCCTGGGACGGCAGACCTACGAGCAGTACTTC.